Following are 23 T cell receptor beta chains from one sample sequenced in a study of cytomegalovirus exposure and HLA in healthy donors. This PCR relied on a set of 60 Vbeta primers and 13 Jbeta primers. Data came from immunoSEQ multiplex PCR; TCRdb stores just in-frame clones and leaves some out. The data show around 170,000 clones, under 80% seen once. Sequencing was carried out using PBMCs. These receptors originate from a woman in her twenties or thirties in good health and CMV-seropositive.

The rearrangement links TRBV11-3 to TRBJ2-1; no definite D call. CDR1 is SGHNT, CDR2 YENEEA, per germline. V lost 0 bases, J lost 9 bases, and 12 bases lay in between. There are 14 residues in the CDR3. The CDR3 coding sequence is TGTGCCAGCAGCTTAGATCCGAGGTTTTCTGAGCAGTTCTTC. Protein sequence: CASSLDPRFSEQFF.

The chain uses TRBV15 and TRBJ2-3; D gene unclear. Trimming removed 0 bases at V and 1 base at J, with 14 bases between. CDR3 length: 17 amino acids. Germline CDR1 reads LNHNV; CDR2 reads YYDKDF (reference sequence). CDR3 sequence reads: CATSREVGRLGTDTQYF. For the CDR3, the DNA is TGTGCCACCAGCAGAGAGGTGGGCAGGCTCGGCACAGATACGCAGTATTTT.

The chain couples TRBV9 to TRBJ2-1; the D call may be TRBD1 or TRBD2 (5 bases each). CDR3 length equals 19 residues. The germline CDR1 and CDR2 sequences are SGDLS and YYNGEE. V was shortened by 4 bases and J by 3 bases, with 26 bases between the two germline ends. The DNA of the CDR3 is TGTGCCAGCAGCCTAGCAGGGTGGGCCTCAAGTGCCATCTACAATGAGCAGTTCTTC. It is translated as CASSLAGWASSAIYNEQFF.

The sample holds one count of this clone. The CDR3 region has the DNA TGTGCCAGCAGTTACTCATCCCAGGCCTACGAGCAGTACTTC. The encoded protein is CASSYSSQAYEQYF. The J gene is TRBJ2-7, the V gene TRBV6-5, with no clear D. Trimming took 0 bases from V and 2 from J, leaving 8 bases between them. This CDR3 is built from 14 residues. From germline, CDR1 is MNHEY and CDR2 SVGAGI.

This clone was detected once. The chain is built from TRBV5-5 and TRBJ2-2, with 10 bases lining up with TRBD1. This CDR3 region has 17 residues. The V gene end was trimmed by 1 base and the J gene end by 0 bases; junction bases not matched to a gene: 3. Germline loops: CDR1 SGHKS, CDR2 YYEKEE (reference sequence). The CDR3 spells CASSLSGQGANTGELFF. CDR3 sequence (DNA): TGTGCCAGCAGCTTGAGTGGACAGGGGGCGAACACCGGGGAGCTGTTTTTT. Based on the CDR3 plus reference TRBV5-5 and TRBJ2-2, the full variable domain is DAGVTQSPTHLIKTRGQQVTLRCSPISGHKSVSWYQQVLGQGPQFIFQYYEKEERGRGNFPDRFSARQFPNYSSELNVNALLLGDSALYLCASSLSGQGANTGELFFGEGSRLTVL.

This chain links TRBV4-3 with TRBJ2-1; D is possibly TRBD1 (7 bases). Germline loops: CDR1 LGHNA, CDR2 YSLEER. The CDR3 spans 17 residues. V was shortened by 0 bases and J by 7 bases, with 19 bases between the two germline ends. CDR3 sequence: CASSQDGGGTVMNEQFF. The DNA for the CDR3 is TGCGCCAGCAGCCAAGACGGTGGGGGGACAGTGATGAATGAGCAGTTCTTC.

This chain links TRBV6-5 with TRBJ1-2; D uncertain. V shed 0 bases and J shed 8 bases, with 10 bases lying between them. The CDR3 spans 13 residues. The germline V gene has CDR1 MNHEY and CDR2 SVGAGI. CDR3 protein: CASSYSREVGYTF. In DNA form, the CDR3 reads TGTGCCAGCAGTTACTCGAGGGAAGTCGGCTACACCTTC.

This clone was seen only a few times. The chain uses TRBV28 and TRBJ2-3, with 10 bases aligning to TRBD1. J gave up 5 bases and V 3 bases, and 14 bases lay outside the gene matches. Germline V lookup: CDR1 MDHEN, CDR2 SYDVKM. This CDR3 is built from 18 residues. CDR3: CASSFPRDGQGGGDTQYF. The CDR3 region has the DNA TGTGCCAGCAGTTTTCCGAGGGACGGACAGGGGGGGGGAGATACGCAGTATTTT.

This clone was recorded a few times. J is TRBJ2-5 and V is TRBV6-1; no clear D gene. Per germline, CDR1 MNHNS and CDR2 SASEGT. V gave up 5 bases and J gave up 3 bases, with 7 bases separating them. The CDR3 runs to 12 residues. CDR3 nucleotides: TGTGCCAGCAGTCTTTTTAAAGAGACCCAGTACTTC. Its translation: CASSLFKETQYF.

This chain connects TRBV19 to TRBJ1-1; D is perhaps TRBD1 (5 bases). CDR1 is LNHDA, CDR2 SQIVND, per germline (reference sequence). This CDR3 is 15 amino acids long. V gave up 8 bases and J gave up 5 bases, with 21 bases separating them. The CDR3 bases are TGTGCCAGTCGGCCCCCCCCAGGCCGGGGGACTGAAGCTTTCTTT. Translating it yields CASRPPPGRGTEAFF.

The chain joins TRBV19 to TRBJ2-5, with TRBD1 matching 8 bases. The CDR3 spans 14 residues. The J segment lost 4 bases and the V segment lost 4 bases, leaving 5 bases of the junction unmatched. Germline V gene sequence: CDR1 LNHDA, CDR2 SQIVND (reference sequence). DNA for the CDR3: TGTGCCAGTAGTAGGGCACAGGGGGTAGAGACCCAGTACTTC. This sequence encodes CASSRAQGVETQYF.

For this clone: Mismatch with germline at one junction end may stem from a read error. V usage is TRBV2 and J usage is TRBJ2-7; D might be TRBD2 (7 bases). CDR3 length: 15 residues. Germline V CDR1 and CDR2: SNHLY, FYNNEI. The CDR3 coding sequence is TGTGCCAGCAGGGTGGACAGCGGGACATCTTACGAGCAGCACTTC. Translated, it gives CASRVDSGTSYEQHF.

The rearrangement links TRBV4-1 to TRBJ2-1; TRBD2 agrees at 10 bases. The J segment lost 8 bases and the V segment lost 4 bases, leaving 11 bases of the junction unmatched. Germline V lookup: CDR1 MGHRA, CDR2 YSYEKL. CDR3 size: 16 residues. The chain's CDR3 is CASSLQSGGARYEQFF. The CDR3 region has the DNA TGCGCCAGCAGCCTGCAAAGCGGGGGGGCAAGGTATGAGCAGTTCTTC.

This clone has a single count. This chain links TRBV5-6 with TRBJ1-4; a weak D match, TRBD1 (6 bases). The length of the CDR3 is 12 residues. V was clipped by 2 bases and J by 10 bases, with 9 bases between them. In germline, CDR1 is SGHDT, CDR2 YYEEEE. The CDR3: CASSLTGRKLFF. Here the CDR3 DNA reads TGTGCCAGCAGCTTAACAGGGCGAAAACTGTTTTTT.

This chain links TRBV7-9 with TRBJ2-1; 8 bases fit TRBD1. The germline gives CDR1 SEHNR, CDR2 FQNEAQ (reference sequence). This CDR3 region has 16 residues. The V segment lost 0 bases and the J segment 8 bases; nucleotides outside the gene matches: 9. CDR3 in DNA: TGTGCCAGCAGCTTAGCGAGCAGGGGGCCGGGGGATGAGCAGTTCTTC. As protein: CASSLASRGPGDEQFF.

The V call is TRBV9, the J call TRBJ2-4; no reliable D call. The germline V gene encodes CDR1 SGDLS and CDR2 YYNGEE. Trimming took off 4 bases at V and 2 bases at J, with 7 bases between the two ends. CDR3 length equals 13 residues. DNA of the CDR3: TGTGCCAGCAGCCCTACCCCCAAAAACATTCAGTACTTC. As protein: CASSPTPKNIQYF.

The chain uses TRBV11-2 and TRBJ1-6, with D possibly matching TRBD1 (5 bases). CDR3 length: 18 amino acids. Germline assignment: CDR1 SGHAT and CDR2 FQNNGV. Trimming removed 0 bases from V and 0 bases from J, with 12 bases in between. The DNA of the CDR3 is TGTGCCAGCAGCTTAGATCAGGGCGGCCGCTCCTATAATTCACCCCTCCACTTT. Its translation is CASSLDQGGRSYNSPLHF.

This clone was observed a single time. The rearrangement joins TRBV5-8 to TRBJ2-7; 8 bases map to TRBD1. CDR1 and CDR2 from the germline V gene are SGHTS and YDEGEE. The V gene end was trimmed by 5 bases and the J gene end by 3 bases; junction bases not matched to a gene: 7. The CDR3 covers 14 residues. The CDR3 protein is CASSRDRLLYEQYF. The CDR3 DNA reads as TGTGCCAGCAGTCGGGACAGGCTACTCTACGAGCAGTACTTC.

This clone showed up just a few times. The CDR3 nucleotides read TGTGCCAGCAGCCTGAAGAAGGTTTCGAGGTACACCGGGGAGCTGTTTTTT. Residues: CASSLKKVSRYTGELFF. The chain recombines TRBV4-2 with TRBJ2-2; D gene ambiguous. In germline, CDR1 is LGHNA, CDR2 YNFKEQ. This CDR3 has 17 residues. Trimming removed 4 bases at V and 3 bases at J, with 18 bases between.

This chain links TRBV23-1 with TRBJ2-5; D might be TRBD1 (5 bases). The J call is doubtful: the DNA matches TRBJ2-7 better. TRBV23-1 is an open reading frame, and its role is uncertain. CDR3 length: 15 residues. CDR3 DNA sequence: TGCGCCAGCAGCCTCATGGCAGGGAATCCCTACGAGCAGTACTTC. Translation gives CASSLMAGNPYEQYF.

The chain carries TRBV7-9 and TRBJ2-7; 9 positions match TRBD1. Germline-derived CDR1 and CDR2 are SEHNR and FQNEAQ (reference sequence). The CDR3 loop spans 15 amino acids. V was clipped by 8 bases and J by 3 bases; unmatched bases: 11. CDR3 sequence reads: CASVLLQGANYEQYF. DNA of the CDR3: TGTGCCAGCGTACTACTACAGGGGGCGAACTACGAGCAGTACTTC.

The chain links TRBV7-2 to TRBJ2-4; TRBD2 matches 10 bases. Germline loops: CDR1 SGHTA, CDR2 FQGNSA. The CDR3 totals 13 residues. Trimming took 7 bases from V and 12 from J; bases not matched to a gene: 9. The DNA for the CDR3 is TGTGCCAGCACACCGGCAGCGGGGGGGGCTCAGTACTTC. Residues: CASTPAAGGAQYF.

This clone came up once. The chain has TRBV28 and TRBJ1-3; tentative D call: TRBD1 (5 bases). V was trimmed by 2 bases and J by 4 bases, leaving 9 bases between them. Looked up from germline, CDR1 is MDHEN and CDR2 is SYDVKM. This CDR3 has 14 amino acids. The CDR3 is CASSLVAGGNTIYF. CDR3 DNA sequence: TGTGCCAGCAGTTTAGTTGCAGGGGGAAACACCATATATTTT.